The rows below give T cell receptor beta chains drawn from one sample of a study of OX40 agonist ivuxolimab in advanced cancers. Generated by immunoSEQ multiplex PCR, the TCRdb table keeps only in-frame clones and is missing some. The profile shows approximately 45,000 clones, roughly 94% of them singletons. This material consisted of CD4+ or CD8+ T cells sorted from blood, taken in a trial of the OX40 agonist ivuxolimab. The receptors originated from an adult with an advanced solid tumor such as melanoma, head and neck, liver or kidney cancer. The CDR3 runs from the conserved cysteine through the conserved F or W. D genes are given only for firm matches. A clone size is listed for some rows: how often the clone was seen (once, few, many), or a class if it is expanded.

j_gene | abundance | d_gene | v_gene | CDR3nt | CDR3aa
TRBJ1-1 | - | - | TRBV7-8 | TGTGCCAGCAGCTTAGAGGGGGGGCCGGAAGCTTTCTTT | CASSLEGGPEAFF
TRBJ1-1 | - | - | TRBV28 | TGTGCCAGCAGTTTAGGGGGGTGGGGTGACACTGAAGCTTTCTTT | CASSLGGWGDTEAFF
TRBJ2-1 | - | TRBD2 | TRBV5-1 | TGCGCCAGCAGCTTGGAGACTAGCGGATACAATGAGCAGTTCTTC | CASSLETSGYNEQFF
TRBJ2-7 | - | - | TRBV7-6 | TGTGCCAGCAGCCCCCGAGGTTCATCCTACGAGCAGTACTTC | CASSPRGSSYEQYF
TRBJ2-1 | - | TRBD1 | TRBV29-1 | TGCAGCGTTGTTACAGGGGACAGGGCTAGCGGTGAGCAGTTCTTC | CSVVTGDRASGEQFF
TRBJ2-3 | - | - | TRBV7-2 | TGTGCCAGCAGCTTAGCTTTAGCGGTCTACACAGATACGCAGTATTTT | CASSLALAVYTDTQYF
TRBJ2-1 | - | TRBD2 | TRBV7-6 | TGTGCCAGCAGCTTAACTACTAGCGGGAGTGGATATGAGCAGTTCTTC | CASSLTTSGSGYEQFF
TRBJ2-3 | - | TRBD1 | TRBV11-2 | TGTGCCAGCAGTTTCCCACGGACAGGGGACGGATCGGATACGCAGTATTTT | CASSFPRTGDGSDTQYF
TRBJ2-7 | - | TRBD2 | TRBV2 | TGTGCCAGCAGGGGGACTAGCGGATCCTACGAGCAGTACTTC | CASRGTSGSYEQYF
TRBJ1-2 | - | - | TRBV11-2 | TGTGCCAGCAGCCCCGGACCCCGTGGATTCTATGGCTACACCTTC | CASSPGPRGFYGYTF
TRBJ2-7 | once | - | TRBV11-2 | TGTGCCAGCAGCTTAGATCGGCAGAAATCCTACGAGCAGTACTTC | CASSLDRQKSYEQYF
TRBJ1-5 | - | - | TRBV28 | TGTGCCAGCAGTTTATGGGGGGTTAGCAATCAGCCCCAGCATTTT | CASSLWGVSNQPQHF
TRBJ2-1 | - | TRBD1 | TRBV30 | TGTGCCTGGAGCCCAGGGGGAGCATCCTACAATGAGCAGTTCTTC | CAWSPGGASYNEQFF
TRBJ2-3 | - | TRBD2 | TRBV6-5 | TGTGCCAGCAGTTGGCGACTAGCGGGAGCAGATACGCAGTATTTT | CASSWRLAGADTQYF
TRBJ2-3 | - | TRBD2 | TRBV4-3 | TGCGCCAGCAGCCCCGGGACTAGCGGAGACTACACAGATACGCAGTATTTT | CASSPGTSGDYTDTQYF
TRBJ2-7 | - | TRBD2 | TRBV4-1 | TGCGCCAGCAGCCAAGAATGGGGGGGATACTCCTACGAGCAGTACTTC | CASSQEWGGYSYEQYF
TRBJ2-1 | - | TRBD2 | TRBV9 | TGTGCCAGCAGCCCAGACGGCGGGAGGGCCCCTAATGAGCAGTTCTTC | CASSPDGGRAPNEQFF
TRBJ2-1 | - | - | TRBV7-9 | TGTGCCAGCAGCTTAGCGGTGAGGGTATACAATGAGCAGTTCTTC | CASSLAVRVYNEQFF
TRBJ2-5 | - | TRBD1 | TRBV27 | TGTGCCAGCAGTCCCCCGGACAGGGGGATTTATTTGGAGACCCAGTACTTC | CASSPPDRGIYLETQYF
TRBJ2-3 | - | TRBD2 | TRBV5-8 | TGTGCCAGCAGCGGTCCGGGACTAGCGGGAGGGCCGGGCACAGATACGCAGTATTTT | CASSGPGLAGGPGTDTQYF
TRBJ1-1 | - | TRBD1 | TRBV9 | TGTGCCAGCAGCGAGGGACAGCACATGAACACTGAAGCTTTCTTT | CASSEGQHMNTEAFF
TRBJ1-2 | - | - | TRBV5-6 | TGTGCCAGCAGCTTAGGAGGACGGAACTATGGCTACACCTTC | CASSLGGRNYGYTF
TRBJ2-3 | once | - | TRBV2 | TGTGCCAGCAGGGCCCTGGGGAGTGCAGATACGCAGTATTTT | CASRALGSADTQYF
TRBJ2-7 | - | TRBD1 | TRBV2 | TGTGCCAGCAGAACCGGGACAGGGGGAATAAAGGGCGGCGAGCAGTACTTC | CASRTGTGGIKGGEQYF
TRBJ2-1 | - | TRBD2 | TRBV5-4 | TGTGCCAGCAGTTCGCCGGGACTAGCGCATAATGAGCAGTTCTTC | CASSSPGLAHNEQFF
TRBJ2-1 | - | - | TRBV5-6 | TGTGCCAGCAGCTCGAAGGTAGCGGACAACAATGAGCAGTTCTTC | CASSSKVADNNEQFF
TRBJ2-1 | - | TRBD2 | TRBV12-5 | TGTGCTAGTGGTTTGTGGCTAGCGGGAGAGAATGAGCAGTTCTTC | CASGLWLAGENEQFF
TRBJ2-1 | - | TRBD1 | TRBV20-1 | TGCAGTGCGAACAGGGGCAGTGAGCAGTTCTTC | CSANRGSEQFF
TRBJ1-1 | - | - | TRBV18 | TGTGCCAGCTCACCTCCAGTGGGCACTGAAGCTTTCTTT | CASSPPVGTEAFF
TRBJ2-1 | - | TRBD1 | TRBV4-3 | TGCGCCAGCAGCCAAGGGACAGGGGGAGTTGGAAGCTCCTACAATGAGCAGTTCTTC | CASSQGTGGVGSSYNEQFF
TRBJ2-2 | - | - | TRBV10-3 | TGTGCCATCAGACAGGACTCGTCGGACACCGGGGAGCTGTTTTTT | CAIRQDSSDTGELFF
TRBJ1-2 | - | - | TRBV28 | TGTGCCAGCAGATCCTATGGTGATAATAACTATGGCTACACCTTC | CASRSYGDNNYGYTF
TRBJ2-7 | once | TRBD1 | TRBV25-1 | TGTGCCAGCAAGGCAGGGGGCATGTACTACGAGCAGTACTTC | CASKAGGMYYEQYF
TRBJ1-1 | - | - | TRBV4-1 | TGCGCCAGCAGCCAACAGGGGCTTGGGAACACTGAAGCTTTCTTT | CASSQQGLGNTEAFF
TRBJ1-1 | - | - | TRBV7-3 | TGTGCCAGCAGCTTAAGGTCTGGAACTGAAGCTTTCTTT | CASSLRSGTEAFF
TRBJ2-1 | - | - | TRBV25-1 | TGTGCCAGCGGAGACGGGTACAATGAGCAGTTCTTC | CASGDGYNEQFF
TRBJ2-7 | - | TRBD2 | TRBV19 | TGTGCCAGTAGTAAAGGGACTAGCAGGTACGAGCAGTACTTC | CASSKGTSRYEQYF
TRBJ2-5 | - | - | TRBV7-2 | TGTGCCAGCAGCTTAGACCCCCCACTAAATATTGAGACCCAGTACTTC | CASSLDPPLNIETQYF
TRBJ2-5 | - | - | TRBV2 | TGTGCCAGCAGTGAAGTCACAGGGAGCAATGAGACCCAGTACTTC | CASSEVTGSNETQYF
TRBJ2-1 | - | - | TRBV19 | TGTGCCAGTAGTATTGGAGGGTGGGAGCAGTTCTTC | CASSIGGWEQFF